The TCR beta chain described here comes from a study of blood T cell repertoires in COVID-19. Study as a whole: T cells, B-cell-depleted T cells, or PBMCs provided the cDNA or gDNA that served as material.

This CDR3 is 15 amino acids long. CDR1 SGHNT and CDR2 YYREEE come from the germline V gene (reference sequence). V lost 1 base, J lost 12 bases, and 17 bases lay in between. In this sample, this clone turned up a few times. Original processing methods: Nucleated cell number was recorded as an estimate derived from reference gene primer amplification. Assay used: immunoSEQ multiplex PCR; TCRdb lists only in-frame clones, some missing. V, J and clone size are taken as reported in that table, and D and trimming were inferred from the DNA itself. The sample shows over 200,000 clones, about 81% of them seen only once.

Material: PBMCs or T cells enriched from blood (not recorded which). The rearrangement links TRBV5-4 to TRBJ2-6; D possibly corresponds to TRBD1 (5 bases). The receptor was derived from a middle-aged man who had recovered from COVID-19. The CDR3 bases are TGTGCCAGCAGCTTGTCGGGTCAGGGTTTGGTCGTCCTGACTTTC. The encoded protein is CASSLSGQGLVVLTF. The whole variable domain, filled in from reference TRBV5-4 and TRBJ2-6, reads ETGVTQSPTHLIKTRGQQVTLRCSSQSGHNTVSWYQQALGQGPQFIFQYYREEENGRGNFPPRFSGLQFPNYSSELNVNALELDDSALYLCASSLSGQGLVVLTFGAGSRLTVL.